These T cell receptor beta chains were read from a single sample in a study of CD8+ T cells in alopecia areata. Profiling relied on immunoSEQ multiplex PCR, and the TCRdb table lists in-frame clones only, not all of them. In the table there are 130,000 to 150,000 clones, 65% to 90% of which are singletons. Sequencing was performed on CD8+ T cells sorted from blood, taken at week 4, from a patient treated with tofacitinib. These TCRs come from a human donor with alopecia areata. Both conserved end residues are part of each CDR3. Each record gives: clone size, CDR3 length, D gene, V gene, J gene, CDR3 DNA, CDR3 protein. D genes are given only for firm matches. A row's size may be missing; if present it is once, few, many or a size class.

size: -; length: 14; D: TRBD2; V: TRBV29-1; J: TRBJ2-1; DNA: TGCAGCGTTGGACTAGCGGGGGGGCTCAATGAGCAGTTCTTC; CDR3: CSVGLAGGLNEQFF
size: -; length: 14; D: -; V: TRBV5-6; J: TRBJ2-7; DNA: TGTGCCAGCAGCTTGCGGGACATCTCCTACGAGCAGTACTTC; CDR3: CASSLRDISYEQYF
size: -; length: 15; D: TRBD2; V: TRBV27; J: TRBJ2-7; DNA: TGTGCCAGCAGTTTAGGGACCGGGGGGTCCTACGAGCAGTACTTC; CDR3: CASSLGTGGSYEQYF
size: -; length: 20; D: TRBD2; V: TRBV9; J: TRBJ2-2; DNA: TGCGCCAGCAGCCATCCAGCGGGGGGTAATTTGTACGAGAACACCGGGGAGCTGTTTTTT; CDR3: CASSHPAGGNLYENTGELFF
size: few; length: 16; D: TRBD2; V: TRBV4-1; J: TRBJ2-5; DNA: TGCGCCAGCAGCCCGGGACTAGCGGGGGGACAAGAGACCCAGTACTTC; CDR3: CASSPGLAGGQETQYF
size: few; length: 15; D: -; V: TRBV2; J: TRBJ2-3; DNA: TGTGCCAGCAGTGAAGGGGCAGGGGTCGCAGATACGCAGTATTTT; CDR3: CASSEGAGVADTQYF
size: -; length: 15; D: -; V: TRBV4-3; J: TRBJ2-7; DNA: TGCGCCAGCAGCCAAGAAGGAGGGGGCTACTACGAGCAGTACTTC; CDR3: CASSQEGGGYYEQYF
size: -; length: 18; D: TRBD2; V: TRBV23-1; J: TRBJ2-1; DNA: TGCGCCAGCAGTCATGGTAGCGGGGGGACAAGCTCCTACAATGAGCAGTTCTTC; CDR3: CASSHGSGGTSSYNEQFF
size: few; length: 15; D: TRBD1; V: TRBV6-1; J: TRBJ2-3; DNA: TGTGCCAGCAGTCCCGGGACAGGGAGCGCAGATACGCAGTATTTT; CDR3: CASSPGTGSADTQYF
size: -; length: 11; D: -; V: TRBV9; J: TRBJ1-2; DNA: TGTGCCAGCAGCGCAAGCTTGGGCTACACCTTC; CDR3: CASSASLGYTF
size: -; length: 18; D: TRBD2; V: TRBV7-9; J: TRBJ2-1; DNA: TGTGCCAGCAGCTTAGAACTAGCGGGGGGCCTTGCCTACAATGAGCAGTTCTTC; CDR3: CASSLELAGGLAYNEQFF
size: -; length: 14; D: -; V: TRBV10-3; J: TRBJ2-5; DNA: TGTGCCATCAGTGAGTCAGGAGTGAGGGAGACCCAGTACTTC; CDR3: CAISESGVRETQYF
size: -; length: 15; D: -; V: TRBV4-3; J: TRBJ1-2; DNA: TGCGCCAGCAGCCAGACCCTGGGGGCAAACTATGGCTACACCTTC; CDR3: CASSQTLGANYGYTF
size: -; length: 14; D: -; V: TRBV7-9; J: TRBJ2-7; DNA: TGTGCCAGCAGCTTAGTGCTTATGGAGGGGGAGCAGTACTTC; CDR3: CASSLVLMEGEQYF
size: -; length: 15; D: TRBD2; V: TRBV4-1; J: TRBJ2-5; DNA: TGCGCCAGCAGCCAAGTAAGCGGGGAGGCGGAGACCCAGTACTTC; CDR3: CASSQVSGEAETQYF
size: -; length: 13; D: -; V: TRBV7-9; J: TRBJ1-6; DNA: TGTGCCAGCAGCCCTGGGGGCAGTTCACCCCTCCACTTT; CDR3: CASSPGGSSPLHF
size: -; length: 14; D: TRBD1; V: TRBV4-3; J: TRBJ2-5; DNA: TGCGCCAGCAGCCCCCGACAGGGCCAAGAGACCCAGTACTTC; CDR3: CASSPRQGQETQYF
size: -; length: 14; D: -; V: TRBV5-4; J: TRBJ2-7; DNA: TGTGCCAGCAGCTTGAGCGGAAGCCCCTACGAGCAGTACTTC; CDR3: CASSLSGSPYEQYF
size: -; length: 13; D: TRBD2; V: TRBV7-2; J: TRBJ2-3; DNA: TGTGCCAGCAGCTACCTAGCGGGGGATACGCAGTATTTT; CDR3: CASSYLAGDTQYF
size: -; length: 16; D: -; V: TRBV7-2; J: TRBJ2-1; DNA: TGTGCCAGCAGCACCCTGACAGGAGCCTCCTACAATGAGCAGTTCTTC; CDR3: CASSTLTGASYNEQFF
size: -; length: 14; D: -; V: TRBV4-1; J: TRBJ2-7; DNA: TGCGCCAGCAGCCAAGCTGGTAGTTCCCTCGAGCAGTACTTC; CDR3: CASSQAGSSLEQYF
size: once; length: 14; D: TRBD1; V: TRBV27; J: TRBJ1-1; DNA: TGTGCCAGCAGTCCTATAGACAGGGCCACTGAAGCTTTCTTT; CDR3: CASSPIDRATEAFF
size: -; length: 14; D: -; V: TRBV15; J: TRBJ2-3; DNA: TGTGCCACCAGCAGAGAGGAACAAGGGGATACGCAGTATTTT; CDR3: CATSREEQGDTQYF
size: -; length: 13; D: -; V: TRBV29-1; J: TRBJ2-5; DNA: TGCAGCGCCGGGCACCCCAGTTTAGAGACCCAGTACTTC; CDR3: CSAGHPSLETQYF
size: -; length: 19; D: TRBD2; V: TRBV4-1; J: TRBJ2-2; DNA: TGCGCCAGCAGCTTTTCATCCGGGACTAGCGGGGGGAACACCGGGGAGCTGTTTTTT; CDR3: CASSFSSGTSGGNTGELFF
size: -; length: 14; D: -; V: TRBV19; J: TRBJ2-1; DNA: TGTGCCAGTAGTACTCCTACCCCGAACAATGAGCAGTTCTTC; CDR3: CASSTPTPNNEQFF
size: -; length: 14; D: -; V: TRBV4-1; J: TRBJ1-1; DNA: TGCGCCAGCAGCCAAGGCCAGCTGAACACTGAAGCTTTCTTT; CDR3: CASSQGQLNTEAFF
size: -; length: 14; D: -; V: TRBV14; J: TRBJ2-7; DNA: TGTGCCAGCAGCCAAGGAGGACAGATCTACGAGCAGTACTTC; CDR3: CASSQGGQIYEQYF
size: -; length: 15; D: TRBD1; V: TRBV5-4; J: TRBJ2-3; DNA: TGTGCCAGCAGCTCCCGGGACAGTAGCACAGATACGCAGTATTTT; CDR3: CASSSRDSSTDTQYF
size: -; length: 13; D: -; V: TRBV4-1; J: TRBJ2-3; DNA: TGCGCCAGCAGCCAAGTCGGCACAGATACGCAGTATTTT; CDR3: CASSQVGTDTQYF
size: -; length: 14; D: -; V: TRBV14; J: TRBJ1-6; DNA: TGTGCCAGCAGCCGTTGGAGGGGGAATTCACCCCTCCACTTT; CDR3: CASSRWRGNSPLHF
size: -; length: 12; D: -; V: TRBV4-2; J: TRBJ2-1; DNA: TGTGCCAGCGGTGGGGCCGGAGGTGAGCAGTTCTTC; CDR3: CASGGAGGEQFF
size: -; length: 13; D: -; V: TRBV7-8; J: TRBJ2-7; DNA: TGTGCCAGCAGGCCAGCCGTCACCTACGAGCAGTACTTC; CDR3: CASRPAVTYEQYF
size: once; length: 13; D: -; V: TRBV7-9; J: TRBJ2-7; DNA: TGTGCCAGCAGCACAGACAGCTCCTACGAGCAGTACTTC; CDR3: CASSTDSSYEQYF
size: -; length: 13; D: -; V: TRBV4-2; J: TRBJ2-7; DNA: TGTGCCAGCAGCGGTACCGAGGGGTACGAGCAGTACTTC; CDR3: CASSGTEGYEQYF
size: -; length: 16; D: -; V: TRBV15; J: TRBJ2-1; DNA: TGTGCCACCAGCAGAGATATGCGGGAACGGTACAATGAGCAGTTCTTC; CDR3: CATSRDMRERYNEQFF
size: -; length: 17; D: -; V: TRBV12-5; J: TRBJ1-1; DNA: TGTGCTAGTGGTTCCTCCTTGGGGCCCGACTTATCCGCTGAAGCTTTCTTT; CDR3: CASGSSLGPDLSAEAFF
size: -; length: 15; D: -; V: TRBV7-2; J: TRBJ2-1; DNA: TGTGCCAGCAGCCTAGGGGCGAGCTCCTACAATGAGCAGTTCTTC; CDR3: CASSLGASSYNEQFF
size: few; length: 15; D: -; V: TRBV29-1; J: TRBJ2-2; DNA: TGCAGCGTTGAAGATCCGGTTCGGGGGCCCGGGGAGCTGTTTTTT; CDR3: CSVEDPVRGPGELFF
size: -; length: 18; D: TRBD2; V: TRBV27; J: TRBJ2-1; DNA: TGTGCCAGCAGTCCCCTCGGCTCCGCGGGGGGGCTCTACAATGAGCAGTTCTTC; CDR3: CASSPLGSAGGLYNEQFF
size: -; length: 16; D: TRBD1; V: TRBV15; J: TRBJ2-5; DNA: TGTGCCACCAGCAGAGCCGGGACAGGGGGCAAAGAGACCCAGTACTTC; CDR3: CATSRAGTGGKETQYF
size: -; length: 16; D: TRBD2; V: TRBV10-3; J: TRBJ2-3; DNA: TGTGCCATCAGCAAGACTAGCGGGGGAAGAACAGATACGCAGTATTTT; CDR3: CAISKTSGGRTDTQYF
size: -; length: 15; D: -; V: TRBV7-6; J: TRBJ2-5; DNA: TGTGCCAGCAGCCCCGGGGACACCCTGCCTGAGACCCAGTACTTC; CDR3: CASSPGDTLPETQYF
size: few; length: 14; D: TRBD2; V: TRBV11-1; J: TRBJ2-4; DNA: TGTGCCAGCAGCTTATCGGGGGGGCACAACATTCAGTACTTC; CDR3: CASSLSGGHNIQYF
size: -; length: 13; D: TRBD1; V: TRBV27; J: TRBJ2-7; DNA: TGTGCCAGCAGTGAACAGGGGGACTACGAGCAGTACTTC; CDR3: CASSEQGDYEQYF
size: -; length: 13; D: -; V: TRBV5-6; J: TRBJ1-2; DNA: TGTGCCAGCAGCTTTGGGACGGGCTATGGCTACACCTTC; CDR3: CASSFGTGYGYTF